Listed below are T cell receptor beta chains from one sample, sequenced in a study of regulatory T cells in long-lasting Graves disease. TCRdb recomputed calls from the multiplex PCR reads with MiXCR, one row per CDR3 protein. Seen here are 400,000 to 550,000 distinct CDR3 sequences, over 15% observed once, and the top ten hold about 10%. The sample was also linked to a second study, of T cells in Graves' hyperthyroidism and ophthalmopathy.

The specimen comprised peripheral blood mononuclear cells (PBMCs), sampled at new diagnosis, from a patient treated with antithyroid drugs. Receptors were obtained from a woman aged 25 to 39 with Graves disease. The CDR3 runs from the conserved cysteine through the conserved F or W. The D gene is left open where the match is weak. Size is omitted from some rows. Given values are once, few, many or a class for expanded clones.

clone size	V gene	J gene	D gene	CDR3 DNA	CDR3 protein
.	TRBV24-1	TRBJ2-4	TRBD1	TGTGCCACCAGCAAGGGGGCCGAAAACATTCAGTACTTC	CATSKGAENIQYF
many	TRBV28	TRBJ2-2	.	TGTGCCAGCATTCGGCCGGGGGCGTACGGGGAGCTGTTTTTT	CASIRPGAYGELFF
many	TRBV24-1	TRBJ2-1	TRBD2	TGTGCCACCAGTGACGGACTAGCGGGAGGTTCTGAGCAGTTCTTC	CATSDGLAGGSEQFF
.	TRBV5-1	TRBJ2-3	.	TGCGCCAGCAGCTTGGACAATGGAAATACGCAGTATTTT	CASSLDNGNTQYF
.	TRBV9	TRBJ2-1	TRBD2	TGTGCCAGCAGCGTAGACGAAGCGGGAGTTCACTTCCCTGAGCAGTTCTTC	CASSVDEAGVHFPEQFF
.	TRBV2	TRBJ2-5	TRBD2	TGTGCCAGCACCTCGGGACTAGCGGGAGGGGGAGGAGAGACCCAGTACTTC	CASTSGLAGGGGETQYF
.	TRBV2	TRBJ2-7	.	TGTGCCAGCAGTGATAGAATCCCCCACTTC	CASSDRIPHF
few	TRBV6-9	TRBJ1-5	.	TGTGCCAGCAGTTACGGTCAATATAGCAATCAGCCCCAGCATTTT	CASSYGQYSNQPQHF
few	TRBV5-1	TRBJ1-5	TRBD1	TGCGCCAGCAGCAGGCCGGGACAGGACAATCAGCCCCAGCATTTT	CASSRPGQDNQPQHF
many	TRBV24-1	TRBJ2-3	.	TGTGCCACCAGTGATTTGGGTTTGGGGACAGATACGCAGTATTTT	CATSDLGLGTDTQYF
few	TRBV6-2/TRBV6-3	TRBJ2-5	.	TGTGCCAGCAGCAGACAACCTCAAGAGACCCAGTACTTC	CASSRQPQETQYF
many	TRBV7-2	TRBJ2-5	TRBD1	TGTGCCAGCAGCCCTACACAGGGGGAGTGGGAGACCCAGTACTTC	CASSPTQGEWETQYF
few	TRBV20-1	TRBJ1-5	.	TGCAGTGCTAGGGGGTTCGGGGCAGGACATGGAAATCAGCCCCAGCATTTT	CSARGFGAGHGNQPQHF
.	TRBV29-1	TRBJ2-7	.	TGCAGCGTTGAAGTGGAGGGACACCTAACCTACGAGCAGTACTTC	CSVEVEGHLTYEQYF
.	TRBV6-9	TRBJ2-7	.	.	CASSSSTGAYEQYF
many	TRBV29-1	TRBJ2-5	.	TGCAGCGTTGGAGAGACCCAGTACTTC	CSVGETQYF
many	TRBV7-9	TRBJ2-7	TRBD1	TGTGCCAGCAGCTTACCGGACAGGGCTTACGAGCAGTACTTC	CASSLPDRAYEQYF
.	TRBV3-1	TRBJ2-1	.	TGTGCCAGCAGCCAAACCAACTACAATGAGCAGTTCTTC	CASSQTNYNEQFF
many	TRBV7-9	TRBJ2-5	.	TGTGCCAGCAGCTTGGGTGGGGCGCGCGGGGAGACCCAGTACTTC	CASSLGGARGETQYF
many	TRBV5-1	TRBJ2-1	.	TGCGCCAGCAGTGGTGACTCCTACAATGAGCAGTTCTTC	CASSGDSYNEQFF
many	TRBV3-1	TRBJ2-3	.	TGTGCCAGCAGCCCCGGGCCGACCACAGATACGCAGTATTTT	CASSPGPTTDTQYF
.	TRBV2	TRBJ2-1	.	TGTGCCAGCAGCGGAGACAATGAGCAGTTCTTC	CASSGDNEQFF
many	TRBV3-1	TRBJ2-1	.	TGTGCCAGCAGCCAAGAGGTATTCCAGTACGATGAGCAGTTCTTC	CASSQEVFQYDEQFF
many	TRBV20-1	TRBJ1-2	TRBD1	TGCAGTGCTAGAGATTCCAGACCGGGACAGGGCTATGGCTACACCTTC	CSARDSRPGQGYGYTF
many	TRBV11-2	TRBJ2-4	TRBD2	TGTGCCAGCAGCTTTGAGGGAGGGCCGGCCAAAAACATTCAGTACTTC	CASSFEGGPAKNIQYF
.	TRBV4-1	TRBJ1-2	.	TGCGCCAGCAGCCAAGAACCAAGGCATAGAGCTAGCTATGGCTACACCTTC	CASSQEPRHRASYGYTF
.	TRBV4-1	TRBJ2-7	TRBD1	TGCGCCAGCAGCCTCCGCTTAGGGACAGAAGACTACGAGCAGTACTTC	CASSLRLGTEDYEQYF
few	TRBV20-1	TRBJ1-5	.	TGCAGTGCTAGAGATCGAAAAGGGACGCAGCCCCAGCATTTT	CSARDRKGTQPQHF
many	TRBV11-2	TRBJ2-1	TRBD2	TGTGCCAGCAGCTTAGTTATGGCTAGCGGGAGTTTGGATGAGCAGTTCTTC	CASSLVMASGSLDEQFF
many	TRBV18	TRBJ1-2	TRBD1	TGTGCCAGCTCACCCGGGACAGGGTACGATGGCTACACCTTC	CASSPGTGYDGYTF
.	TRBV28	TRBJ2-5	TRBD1	TGTGCCAGCAGTTTCCAGCCCGGGACAGGGGGAGAGACCCAGTACTTC	CASSFQPGTGGETQYF
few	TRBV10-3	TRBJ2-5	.	TGTGCCATCAGAACAGAGGGAAGGGAGACCCAGTACTTC	CAIRTEGRETQYF
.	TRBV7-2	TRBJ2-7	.	TGTGCCAGCAGCACCACGTCGGGCTACGAGCAGTACTTC	CASSTTSGYEQYF
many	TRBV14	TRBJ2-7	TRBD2	TGTGCCAGCAGCCAAGATTTGGGGGGGAGGGCCAAGTCCTACGAGCAGTACTTC	CASSQDLGGRAKSYEQYF
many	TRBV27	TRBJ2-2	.	TGTGCCAGCAGCCTACCAACCGGGGAGCTGTTTTTT	CASSLPTGELFF
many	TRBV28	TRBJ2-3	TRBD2	TGTGCCAGCAGCGTCTGGACTAGCGTCTCTAGCACAGATACGCAGTATTTT	CASSVWTSVSSTDTQYF
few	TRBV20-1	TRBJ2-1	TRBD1	TGCAGTGCAATCAACTTACAGGGGCACAATGAGCAGTTCTTC	CSAINLQGHNEQFF
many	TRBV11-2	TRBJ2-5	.	TGTGCCAGCAGGTCAAGGAGTGGAAAGACCCCAGGGACCCAGTACTTC	CASRSRSGKTPGTQYF
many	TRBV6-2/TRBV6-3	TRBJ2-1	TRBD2	TGTGCCAGCAGTTACATATCGGGACTAGCGGGAGTAAATGAGCAGTTCTTC	CASSYISGLAGVNEQFF
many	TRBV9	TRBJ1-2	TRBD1	TGTGCCAGCAGCGAGTCCCAGCCGGGACAGGAAAACTATGGCTACACCTTC	CASSESQPGQENYGYTF
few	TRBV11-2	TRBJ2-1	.	TGTGCCAGCAGCTTAGGACTATCCACCTACAATGAGCAGTTCTTC	CASSLGLSTYNEQFF
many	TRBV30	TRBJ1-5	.	TGTGCCTGGAGTGTTAAAGGAGGAAATCAGCCCCAGCATTTT	CAWSVKGGNQPQHF
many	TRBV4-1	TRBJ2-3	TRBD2	TGCGCCAGCAGCCAAGATAGTAGACTAGCCGGCACAGATACGCAGTATTTT	CASSQDSRLAGTDTQYF
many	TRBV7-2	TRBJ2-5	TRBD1	TGTGCCAGCAGTTTAGCAGGGGGCGGTGAGACCCAGTACTTC	CASSLAGGGETQYF
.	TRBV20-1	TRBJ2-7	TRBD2	TGCAGTGGTACACTAGCGAGGCCTTCCTACGAGCAGTACTTC	CSGTLARPSYEQYF
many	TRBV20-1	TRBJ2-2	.	TGCAGTGCTAGATCAGGGGCCACCGGGGAGCTGTTTTTT	CSARSGATGELFF
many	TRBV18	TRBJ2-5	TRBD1	TGTGCCAGCTCATCCCCAGATAAACGGCAGGGGGCTTCAGAGACCCAGTACTTC	CASSSPDKRQGASETQYF
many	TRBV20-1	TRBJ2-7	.	TGCAGTGCTAGGGAAAGGGGGAACGCTGGGTTCGTCTACGAGCAGTACTTC	CSARERGNAGFVYEQYF
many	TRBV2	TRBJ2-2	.	TGTGCCAGCCTCCGGGGGCGGACCACCGGGGAGCTGTTTTTT	CASLRGRTTGELFF